Each of the 20 T cell receptor beta chains below was sequenced from the same sample in a study of blood T cell repertoires in COVID-19. The method was immunoSEQ multiplex PCR; TCRdb's version includes in-frame clones alone and lacks a portion of them. The data contain about 250,000 clones, about 83% of them singletons. Sequenced material: peripheral blood. Receptor source: a woman older than 75 with COVID-19, enrolled during active disease.

The J gene is TRBJ2-7, the V gene TRBV7-2; D is ambiguous. Germline CDR1 reads SGHTA; CDR2 reads FQGNSA. This CDR3 has 13 amino acids. Trimming took off 6 bases at V and 7 bases at J, with 16 bases between the two ends. The CDR3 protein is CASRSRPTTEQYF. The CDR3 region has the DNA TGTGCCAGCAGATCACGGCCCACTACGGAGCAGTACTTC.

V is TRBV7-2 and J is TRBJ2-3; TRBD2 agrees at 8 bases. Germline assignment: CDR1 SGHTA and CDR2 FQGNSA. With V trimmed by 5 bases and J by 0 bases, 7 bases remained unmatched. The CDR3 is made up of 16 amino acids. The CDR3 reads CASSPRGGGSTDTQYF. The DNA of the CDR3 is TGTGCCAGCAGCCCCAGGGGCGGGGGGAGCACAGATACGCAGTATTTT.

This rearrangement joins TRBV19 to TRBJ1-2, with D perhaps TRBD1 (6 bases). V was shortened by 11 bases and J by 8 bases, with 15 bases between the two germline ends. The length of the CDR3 is 11 residues. Germline V lookup: CDR1 LNHDA, CDR2 SQIVND (reference sequence). Here the CDR3 DNA reads TGTGCCTCGGGACAAATGGCCGGCTACACCTTC. Encoded protein: CASGQMAGYTF.

This clone was seen only a few times. The chain carries TRBV19 and TRBJ2-5; TRBD2 might be the D (5 bases). CDR3 size: 13 residues. CDR1 and CDR2 from the germline V gene are LNHDA and SQIVND (reference sequence). The ends were cut back, 7 bases at V and 2 bases at J, with 11 bases in the middle. The CDR3 DNA sequence: TGTGCCAGTAACGCACGGGAACAAGAGACCCAGTACTTC. It encodes CASNAREQETQYF.

This chain links TRBV5-6 with TRBJ1-2; 11 bases are shared with TRBD1. This CDR3 spans 16 amino acids. Germline V lookup: CDR1 SGHDT, CDR2 YYEEEE. Trimming at V came to 1 base and at J to 8 bases, leaving 10 bases not matched to a gene. The CDR3 sequence: CASSLFGTGGEGGYTF. The CDR3 region has the DNA TGTGCCAGCAGCTTGTTTGGGACAGGGGGAGAAGGAGGCTACACCTTC.

The genes are TRBV7-2 and TRBJ1-5; D is possibly TRBD1 (5 bases). This CDR3 comprises 14 residues. The germline CDR1 and CDR2 sequences are SGHTA and FQGNSA. Trimming took off 1 base at V and 3 bases at J, with 7 bases between the two ends. CDR3 region: CASSLGQINQPQHF. The CDR3 DNA reads as TGTGCCAGCAGCTTAGGACAGATCAATCAGCCCCAGCATTTT.

The chain is built from TRBV19 and TRBJ2-1, with D maybe TRBD2 (6 bases). CDR3 length: 14 residues. Germline loops: CDR1 LNHDA, CDR2 SQIVND (reference sequence). With 0 bases removed from V and 10 bases from J, the gap between germline ends came to 13 bases. The CDR3 reads CASSIDPIRGEQFF. CDR3 in DNA: TGTGCCAGTAGTATAGATCCTATCCGGGGGGAGCAGTTCTTC.

This chain connects TRBV6-5 to TRBJ2-3, with D hard to call. The CDR3 contains 12 residues. CDR1 and CDR2 from the germline V gene are MNHEY and SVGAGI. V was shortened by 8 bases and J by 0 bases, with 6 bases between the two germline ends. The CDR3, as DNA: TGTGCCAGCCGAGCTAGCACAGATACGCAGTATTTT. The encoded protein is CASRASTDTQYF.

V and J are TRBV11-2 and TRBJ2-4; no firm D call. The germline V gene has CDR1 SGHAT and CDR2 FQNNGV. V was trimmed by 4 bases and J by 0 bases, leaving 10 bases between them. This CDR3 has 15 amino acids. The CDR3 region is CASSSLILAKNIQYF. The CDR3 DNA sequence: TGTGCCAGCAGCTCCTTAATACTAGCCAAAAACATTCAGTACTTC.

The rearrangement links TRBV5-1 to TRBJ2-3, with TRBD1 matching over 9 bases. The trim removed 3 bases at V and 2 bases at J, leaving 4 bases unmatched. The CDR3 spans 15 residues. Germline CDR1 is SGHRS and CDR2 is YFSETQ. The CDR3 protein is CASSSGQGITDTQYF. DNA of the CDR3: TGCGCCAGCAGCTCGGGACAGGGTATCACAGATACGCAGTATTTT.

J is TRBJ2-5 and V is TRBV28; TRBD2 matches 11 bases. The CDR3 is 15 amino acids. CDR1 MDHEN and CDR2 SYDVKM come from the germline V gene. The trim removed 4 bases at V and 5 bases at J, leaving 6 bases unmatched. The CDR3 reads CASSSLAGGLETQYF. CDR3 bases: TGTGCCAGCAGTTCTCTAGCGGGGGGTTTGGAGACCCAGTACTTC.

The rearrangement joins TRBV5-1 to TRBJ1-2; D remains unclear. The germline V and J ends were trimmed by 5 bases and 4 bases, with 12 bases remaining between them. Germline V gene data show CDR1 as SGHRS and CDR2 as YFSETQ. The CDR3 is made up of 13 amino acids. The CDR3 region has the DNA TGCGCCAGCAGTCCCCCCCGCGGCTATGGCTACACCTTC. It yields the protein CASSPPRGYGYTF. The full variable domain, completed using reference TRBV5-1 and TRBJ1-2, is KAGVTQTPRYLIKTRGQQVTLSCSPISGHRSVSWYQQTPGQGLQFLFEYFSETQRNKGNFPGRFSGRQFSNSRSEMNVSTLELGDSALYLCASSPPRGYGYTFGSGTRLTVV.

This clone turned up a few times. The chain recombines TRBV5-6 with TRBJ1-1, with D possibly TRBD1 on 5 matching bases. Germline V CDR1 and CDR2: SGHDT, YYEEEE. Trimming removed 0 bases at V and 1 base at J, with 10 bases between. The CDR3 has 15 amino acids. The CDR3 region is CASSLVHRSNTEAFF. For the CDR3, the DNA is TGTGCCAGCAGCTTGGTTCACAGGTCGAACACTGAAGCTTTCTTT. Variable domain in full (rest from reference TRBV5-6 and TRBJ1-1): DAGVTQSPTHLIKTRGQQVTLRCSPKSGHDTVSWYQQALGQGPQFIFQYYEEEERQRGNFPDRFSGHQFPNYSSELNVNALLLGDSALYLCASSLVHRSNTEAFFGQGTRLTVV.

This sequence joins TRBV3-1 (or the pseudogene TRBV3-2) and TRBJ1-2; tentative D call: TRBD1 (5 bases). V was cut by 4 bases and J by 7 bases, with 13 bases left in between. CDR1 is LGHDT, CDR2 YNNKEL, per germline (reference sequence). The CDR3 is 13 amino acids. The CDR3 loop is CASSREGVVGYTF. As DNA, the CDR3 is TGTGCCAGCAGCCGGGAAGGGGTAGTTGGCTACACCTTC.

Worth noting for this clone: The junction departs from the called germline gene at one end, perhaps through a read error. The chain carries TRBV18 and TRBJ1-1; TRBD1 matches 7 bases. The CDR3 consists of 14 residues. Per germline, CDR1 KGHSH and CDR2 LQKENI. The CDR3 nucleotides are TGTGCCGGCTCTCTATGGACAGGGAACACTGAAGCTTTCTTT. It is translated as CAGSLWTGNTEAFF.

CDR3 region: CASSQDLGQYTIYF. Written as DNA, the CDR3 is TGTGCCAGCAGCCAAGATTTAGGACAGTACACCATATATTTT. This chain joins TRBV3-1 (or the pseudogene TRBV3-2) and TRBJ1-3; a possible D gene is TRBD1 (6 bases). Per the germline V gene, CDR1 is LGHDT and CDR2 is YNNKEL (reference sequence). The germline V and J ends were trimmed by 0 bases and 8 bases, with 11 bases remaining between them. CDR3 length: 14 amino acids.

V gene TRBV3-1 (or the pseudogene TRBV3-2) combines with J gene TRBJ2-5; weak D call: TRBD1 (6 bases). Germline V gene lookup returns CDR1 LGHDT and CDR2 YNNKEL (reference sequence). V lost 8 bases to trimming and J lost 1 base, with 14 bases between them. The CDR3 contains 14 residues. The DNA of the CDR3 is TGTGCCAGCGGGCGGCAGGGGATCCAAGAGACCCAGTACTTC. Its translation is CASGRQGIQETQYF.

This clone was recorded many times. The chain joins TRBV5-5 to TRBJ2-3; 12 bases line up with TRBD2. There are 15 residues in the CDR3. Per germline, CDR1 SGHKS and CDR2 YYEKEE (reference sequence). Losses at the gene ends were 7 bases for V and 2 bases for J; bases not matched to a gene: 5. CDR3 nucleotide sequence: TGTGCCAGCGACACTAGCGGGGGGACCACAGATACGCAGTATTTT. Protein: CASDTSGGTTDTQYF.

CDR3 loop: CAISDQGVAFF. In DNA form, the CDR3 reads TGTGCCATCAGTGACCAGGGGGTAGCGTTCTTC. The chain links TRBV10-3 to TRBJ2-1, with 7 bases aligning to TRBD1. With 3 bases clipped from V and 15 bases from J, the junction kept 5 bases outside the gene matches. CDR1 and CDR2 from the germline V gene are ENHRY and SYGVKD. There are 11 residues in the CDR3.

The CDR3 is CASSLDRYTGELFF. CDR3 sequence (DNA): TGTGCCAGCAGTCTAGACAGATACACCGGGGAGCTGTTTTTT. V is TRBV27 and J is TRBJ2-2; tentatively, D is TRBD1 (5 bases). Trimming took 5 bases from V and 3 from J, leaving 10 bases between them. This CDR3 comprises 14 residues. The V gene's germline CDR1 is MNHEY and CDR2 SMNVEV (reference sequence).